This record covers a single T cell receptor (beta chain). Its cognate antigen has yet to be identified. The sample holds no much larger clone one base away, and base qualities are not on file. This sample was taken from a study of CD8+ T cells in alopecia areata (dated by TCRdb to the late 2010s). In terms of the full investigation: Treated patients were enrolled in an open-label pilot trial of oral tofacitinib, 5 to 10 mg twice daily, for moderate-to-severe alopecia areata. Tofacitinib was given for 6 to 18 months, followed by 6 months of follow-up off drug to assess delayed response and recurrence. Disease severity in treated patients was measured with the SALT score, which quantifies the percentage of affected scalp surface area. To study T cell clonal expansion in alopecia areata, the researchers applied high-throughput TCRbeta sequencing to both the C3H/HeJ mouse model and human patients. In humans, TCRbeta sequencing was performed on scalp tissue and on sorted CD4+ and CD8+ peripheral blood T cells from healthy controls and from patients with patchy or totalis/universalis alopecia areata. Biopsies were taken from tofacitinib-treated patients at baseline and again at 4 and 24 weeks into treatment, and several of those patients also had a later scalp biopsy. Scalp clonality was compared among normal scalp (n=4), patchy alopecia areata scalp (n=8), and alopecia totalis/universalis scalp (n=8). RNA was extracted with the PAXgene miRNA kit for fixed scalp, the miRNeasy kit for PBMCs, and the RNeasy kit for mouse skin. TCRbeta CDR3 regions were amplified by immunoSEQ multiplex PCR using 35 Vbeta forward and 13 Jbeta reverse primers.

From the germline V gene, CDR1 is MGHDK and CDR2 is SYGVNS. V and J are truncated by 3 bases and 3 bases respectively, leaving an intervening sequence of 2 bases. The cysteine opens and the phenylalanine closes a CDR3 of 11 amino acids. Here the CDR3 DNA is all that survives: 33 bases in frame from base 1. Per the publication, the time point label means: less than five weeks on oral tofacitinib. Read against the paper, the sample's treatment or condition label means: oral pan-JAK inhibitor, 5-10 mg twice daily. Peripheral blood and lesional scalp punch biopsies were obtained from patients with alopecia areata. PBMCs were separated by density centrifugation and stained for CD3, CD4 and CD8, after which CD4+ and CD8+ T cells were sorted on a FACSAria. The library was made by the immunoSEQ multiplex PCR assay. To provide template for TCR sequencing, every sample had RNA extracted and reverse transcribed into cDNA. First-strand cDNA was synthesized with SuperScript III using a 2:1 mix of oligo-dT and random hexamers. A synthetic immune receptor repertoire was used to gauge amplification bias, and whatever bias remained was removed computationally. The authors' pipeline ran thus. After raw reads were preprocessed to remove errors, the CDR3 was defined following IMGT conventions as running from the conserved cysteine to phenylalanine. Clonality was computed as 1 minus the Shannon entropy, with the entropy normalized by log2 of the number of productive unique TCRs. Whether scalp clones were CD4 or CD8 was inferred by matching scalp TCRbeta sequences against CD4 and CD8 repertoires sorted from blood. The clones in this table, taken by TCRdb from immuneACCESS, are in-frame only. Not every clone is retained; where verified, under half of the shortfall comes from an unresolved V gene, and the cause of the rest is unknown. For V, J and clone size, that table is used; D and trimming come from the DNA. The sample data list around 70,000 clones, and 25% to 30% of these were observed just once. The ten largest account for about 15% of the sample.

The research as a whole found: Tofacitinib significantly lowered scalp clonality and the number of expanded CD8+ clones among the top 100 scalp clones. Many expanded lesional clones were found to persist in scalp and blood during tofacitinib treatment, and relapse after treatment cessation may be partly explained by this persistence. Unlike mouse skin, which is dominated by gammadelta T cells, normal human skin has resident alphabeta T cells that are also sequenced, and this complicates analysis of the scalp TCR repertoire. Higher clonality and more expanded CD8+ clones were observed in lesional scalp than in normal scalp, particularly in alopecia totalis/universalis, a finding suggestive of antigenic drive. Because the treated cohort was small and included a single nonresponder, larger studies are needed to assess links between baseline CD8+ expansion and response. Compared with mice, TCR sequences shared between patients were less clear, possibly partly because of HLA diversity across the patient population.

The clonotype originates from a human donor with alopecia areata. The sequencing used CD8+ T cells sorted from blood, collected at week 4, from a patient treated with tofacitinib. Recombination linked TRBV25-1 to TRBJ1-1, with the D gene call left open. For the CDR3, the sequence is CASSEDTEAFF. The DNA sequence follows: TGTGCCAGCAGTGAGGACACTGAAGCTTTCTTT.